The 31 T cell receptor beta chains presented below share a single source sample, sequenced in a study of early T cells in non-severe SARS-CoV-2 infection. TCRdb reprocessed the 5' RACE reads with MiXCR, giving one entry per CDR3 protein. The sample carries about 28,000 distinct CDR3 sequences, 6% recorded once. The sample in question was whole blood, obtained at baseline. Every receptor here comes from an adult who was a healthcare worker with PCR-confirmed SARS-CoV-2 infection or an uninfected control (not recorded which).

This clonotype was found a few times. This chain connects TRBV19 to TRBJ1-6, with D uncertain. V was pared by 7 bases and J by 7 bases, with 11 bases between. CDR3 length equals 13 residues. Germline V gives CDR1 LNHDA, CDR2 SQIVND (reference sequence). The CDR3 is CASTAGVNSPLHF. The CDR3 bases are TGTGCCAGTACGGCCGGGGTCAATTCACCCCTCCACTTT.

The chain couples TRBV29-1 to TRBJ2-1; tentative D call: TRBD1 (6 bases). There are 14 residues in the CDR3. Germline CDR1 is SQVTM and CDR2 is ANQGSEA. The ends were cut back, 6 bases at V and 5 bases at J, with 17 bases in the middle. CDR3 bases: TGCAGCGTAAAAACCGGGACACGGAACAATGAGCAGTTCTTC. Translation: CSVKTGTRNNEQFF.

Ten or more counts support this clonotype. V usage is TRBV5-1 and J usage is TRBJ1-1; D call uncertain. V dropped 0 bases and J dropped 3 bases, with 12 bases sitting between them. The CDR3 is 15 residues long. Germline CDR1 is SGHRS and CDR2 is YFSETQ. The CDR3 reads CASSLARAADTEAFF. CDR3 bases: TGCGCCAGCAGCTTGGCTAGGGCGGCGGACACTGAAGCTTTCTTT.

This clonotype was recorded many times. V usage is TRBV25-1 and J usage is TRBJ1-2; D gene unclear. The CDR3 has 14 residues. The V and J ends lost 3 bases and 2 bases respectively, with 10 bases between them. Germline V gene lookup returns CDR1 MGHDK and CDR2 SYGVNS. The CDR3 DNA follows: TGTGCCAGCAGTGATACAAGGATCAACTATGGCTACACCTTC. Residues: CASSDTRINYGYTF.

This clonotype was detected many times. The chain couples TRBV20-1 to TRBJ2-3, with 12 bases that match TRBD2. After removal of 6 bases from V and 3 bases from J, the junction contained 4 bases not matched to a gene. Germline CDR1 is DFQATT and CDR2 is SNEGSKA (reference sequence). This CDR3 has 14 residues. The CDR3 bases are TGCAGTGCAACTACTAGCGGGGGGACAGATACGCAGTATTTT. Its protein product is CSATTSGGTDTQYF.

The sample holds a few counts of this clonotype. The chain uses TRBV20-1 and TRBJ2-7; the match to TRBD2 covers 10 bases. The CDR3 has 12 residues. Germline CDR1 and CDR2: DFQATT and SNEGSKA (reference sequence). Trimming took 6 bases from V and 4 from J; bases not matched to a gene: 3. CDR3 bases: TGCAGTGCGAGGACTAGCGGTTACGAGCAGTACTTC. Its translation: CSARTSGYEQYF.

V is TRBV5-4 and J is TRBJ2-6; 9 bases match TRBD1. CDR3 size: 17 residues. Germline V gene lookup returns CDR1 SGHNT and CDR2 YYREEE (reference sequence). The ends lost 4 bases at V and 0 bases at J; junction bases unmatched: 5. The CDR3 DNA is TGTGCCAGCAGCCAGGGACAGGGCCTCTCTGGGGCCAACGTCCTGACTTTC. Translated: CASSQGQGLSGANVLTF.

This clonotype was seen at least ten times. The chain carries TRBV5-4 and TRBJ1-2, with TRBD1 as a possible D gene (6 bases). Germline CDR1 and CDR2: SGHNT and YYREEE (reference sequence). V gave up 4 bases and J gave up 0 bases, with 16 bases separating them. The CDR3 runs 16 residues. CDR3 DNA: TGTGCCAGCAGCAGAGGAACAGGGCTTTCTAACTATGGCTACACCTTC. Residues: CASSRGTGLSNYGYTF.

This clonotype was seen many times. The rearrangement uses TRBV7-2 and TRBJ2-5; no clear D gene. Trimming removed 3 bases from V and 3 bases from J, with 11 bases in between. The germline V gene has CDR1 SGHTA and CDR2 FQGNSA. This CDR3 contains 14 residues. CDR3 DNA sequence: TGTGCCAGCAGCTTGACTGGGTTAGAAGAGACCCAGTACTTC. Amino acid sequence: CASSLTGLEETQYF.

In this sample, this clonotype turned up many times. The CDR3 here is CASSSGLAGRRTDTQYF. CDR3 coding DNA: TGTGCCAGCAGTTCAGGACTAGCTGGGCGGCGCACAGATACGCAGTATTTT. This chain connects TRBV27 to TRBJ2-3, with 8 bases lining up with TRBD2. Unmatched junction bases numbered 10, after V lost 4 bases and J lost 1 base. CDR3 length: 17 residues. Germline lookup yields CDR1 MNHEY and CDR2 SMNVEV (reference sequence).

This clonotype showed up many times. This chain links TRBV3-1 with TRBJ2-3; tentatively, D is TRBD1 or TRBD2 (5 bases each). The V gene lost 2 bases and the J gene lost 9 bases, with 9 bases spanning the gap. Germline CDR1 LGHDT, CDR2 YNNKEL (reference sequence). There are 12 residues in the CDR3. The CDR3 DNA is TGTGCCAGCAGCCAAATTGGGGGAACGCAGTATTTT. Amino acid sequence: CASSQIGGTQYF.

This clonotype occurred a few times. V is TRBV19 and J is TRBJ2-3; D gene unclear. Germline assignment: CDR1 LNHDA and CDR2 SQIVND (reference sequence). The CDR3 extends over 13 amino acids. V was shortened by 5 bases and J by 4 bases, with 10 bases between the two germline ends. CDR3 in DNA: TGTGCCAGTAGTCCCAGGACGGCAGATACGCAGTATTTT. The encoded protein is CASSPRTADTQYF.

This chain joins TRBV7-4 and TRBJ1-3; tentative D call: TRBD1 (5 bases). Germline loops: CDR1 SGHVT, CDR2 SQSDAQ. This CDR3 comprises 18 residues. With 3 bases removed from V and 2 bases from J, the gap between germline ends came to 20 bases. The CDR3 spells CASSFIHGTNVTGNTIYF. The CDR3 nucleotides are TGTGCCAGCAGCTTTATTCACGGGACCAACGTGACTGGAAACACCATATATTTT.

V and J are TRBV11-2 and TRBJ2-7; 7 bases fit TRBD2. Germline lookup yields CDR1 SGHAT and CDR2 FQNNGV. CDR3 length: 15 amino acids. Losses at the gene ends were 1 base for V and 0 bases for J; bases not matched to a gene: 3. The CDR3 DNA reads TGTGCCAGCAGCTTAGCACGGGAGGCCTCCTACGAGCAGTACTTC. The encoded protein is CASSLAREASYEQYF.

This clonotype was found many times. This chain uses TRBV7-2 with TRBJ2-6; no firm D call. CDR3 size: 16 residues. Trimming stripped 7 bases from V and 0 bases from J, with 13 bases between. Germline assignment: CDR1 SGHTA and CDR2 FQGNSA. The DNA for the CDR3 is TGTGCCAGCATCCCACGTTTGTCCTCTGGGGCCAACGTCCTGACTTTC. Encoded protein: CASIPRLSSGANVLTF.

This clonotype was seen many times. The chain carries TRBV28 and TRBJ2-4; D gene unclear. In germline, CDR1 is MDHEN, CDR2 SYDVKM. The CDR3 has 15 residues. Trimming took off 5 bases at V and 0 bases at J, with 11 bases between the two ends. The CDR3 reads CASSLDFLAKNIQYF. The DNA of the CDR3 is TGTGCCAGCAGTCTCGACTTTCTAGCCAAAAACATTCAGTACTTC.

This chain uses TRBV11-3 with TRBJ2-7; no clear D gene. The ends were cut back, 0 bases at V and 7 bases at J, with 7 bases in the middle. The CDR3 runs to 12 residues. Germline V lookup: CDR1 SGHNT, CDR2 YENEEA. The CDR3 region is CASSLDLWEQYF. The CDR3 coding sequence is TGTGCCAGCAGCTTAGATTTGTGGGAGCAGTACTTC.

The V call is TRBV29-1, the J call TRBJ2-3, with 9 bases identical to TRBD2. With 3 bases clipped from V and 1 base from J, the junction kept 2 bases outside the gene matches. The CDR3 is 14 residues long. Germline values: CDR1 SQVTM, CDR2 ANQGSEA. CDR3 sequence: CSVESSGGTDTQYF. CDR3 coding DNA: TGCAGCGTTGAGTCTAGCGGGGGCACAGATACGCAGTATTTT.

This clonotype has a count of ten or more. This CDR3 reads CASSAQNSNQPQHF. Here the CDR3 DNA reads TGCGCCAGCTCCGCGCAGAATAGCAATCAGCCCCAGCATTTT. V is TRBV4-1 and J is TRBJ1-5, with D uncertain. The CDR3 runs 14 residues. The ends were cut back, 8 bases at V and 0 bases at J, with 11 bases in the middle. Germline CDR1 and CDR2: MGHRA and YSYEKL.

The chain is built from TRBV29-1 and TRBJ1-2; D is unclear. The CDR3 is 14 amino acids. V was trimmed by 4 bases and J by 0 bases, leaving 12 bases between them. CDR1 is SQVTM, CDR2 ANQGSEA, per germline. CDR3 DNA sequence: TGCAGCGTTGTGGGCCAGGTTCCTAACTATGGCTACACCTTC. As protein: CSVVGQVPNYGYTF. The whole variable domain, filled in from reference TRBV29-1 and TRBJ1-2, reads SAVISQKPSRDICQRGTSLTIQCQVDSQVTMMFWYRQQPGQSLTLIATANQGSEATYESGFVIDKFPISRPNLTFSTLTVSNMSPEDSSIYLCSVVGQVPNYGYTFGSGTRLTVV.

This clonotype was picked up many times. The CDR3 nucleotides read TGTGCCAGCAGCTTAGCGTTTCGGGATGAAAAACTGTTTTTT. This gives the protein CASSLAFRDEKLFF. The chain carries TRBV7-3 and TRBJ1-4; no reliable D call. Germline V CDR1 and CDR2: SGHTA, FQGTGA. V was cut by 2 bases and J by 6 bases, with 10 bases left in between. CDR3 length equals 14 residues.

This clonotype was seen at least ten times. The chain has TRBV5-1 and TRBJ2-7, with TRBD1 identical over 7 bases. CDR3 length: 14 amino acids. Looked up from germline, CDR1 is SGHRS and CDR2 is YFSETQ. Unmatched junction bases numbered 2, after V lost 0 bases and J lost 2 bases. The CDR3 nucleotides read TGCGCCAGCAGCTTGGAGGGACAGCCCTACGAGCAGTACTTC. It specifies CASSLEGQPYEQYF.

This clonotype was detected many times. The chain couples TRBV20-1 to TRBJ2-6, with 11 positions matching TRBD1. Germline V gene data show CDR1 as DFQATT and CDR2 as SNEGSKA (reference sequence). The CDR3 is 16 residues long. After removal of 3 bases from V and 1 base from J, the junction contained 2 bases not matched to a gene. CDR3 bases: TGCAGTGCTAGGGGACAGGGGGGTTCTGGGGCCAACGTCCTGACTTTC. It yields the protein CSARGQGGSGANVLTF.

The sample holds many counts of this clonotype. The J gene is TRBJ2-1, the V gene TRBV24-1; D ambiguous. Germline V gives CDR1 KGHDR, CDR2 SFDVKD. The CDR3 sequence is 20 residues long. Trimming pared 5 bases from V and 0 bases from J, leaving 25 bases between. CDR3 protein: CATSGLRDTPLLNSYNEQFF. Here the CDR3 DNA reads TGTGCCACCAGTGGCCTCCGCGACACACCACTGCTTAACTCCTACAATGAGCAGTTCTTC.

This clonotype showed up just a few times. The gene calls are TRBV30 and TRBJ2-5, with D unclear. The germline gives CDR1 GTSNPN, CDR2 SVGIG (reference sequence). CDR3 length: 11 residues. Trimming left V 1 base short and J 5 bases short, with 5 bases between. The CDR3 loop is CAWSDGETQYF. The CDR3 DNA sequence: TGTGCCTGGAGTGACGGGGAGACCCAGTACTTC.

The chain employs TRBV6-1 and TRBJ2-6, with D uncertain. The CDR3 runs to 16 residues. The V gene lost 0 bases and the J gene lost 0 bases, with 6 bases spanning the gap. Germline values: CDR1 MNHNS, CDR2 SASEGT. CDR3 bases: TGTGCCAGCAGTGAAGCAGACCTCTCTGGGGCCAACGTCCTGACTTTC. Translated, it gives CASSEADLSGANVLTF.

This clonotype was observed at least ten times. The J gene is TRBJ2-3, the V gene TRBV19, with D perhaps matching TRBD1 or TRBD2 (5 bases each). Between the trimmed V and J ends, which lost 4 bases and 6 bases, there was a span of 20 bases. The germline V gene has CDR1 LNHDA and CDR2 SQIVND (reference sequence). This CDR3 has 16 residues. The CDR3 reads CASSNPWDLSRDTQYF. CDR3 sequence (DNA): TGTGCCAGTAGTAATCCCTGGGACCTGAGCAGGGATACGCAGTATTTT.

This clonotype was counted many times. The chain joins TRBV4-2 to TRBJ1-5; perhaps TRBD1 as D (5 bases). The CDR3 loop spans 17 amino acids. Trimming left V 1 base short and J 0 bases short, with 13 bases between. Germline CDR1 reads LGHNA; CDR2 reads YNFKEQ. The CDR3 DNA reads TGTGCCAGCAGCCAAGGGCGAAGGGGTAATAGCAATCAGCCCCAGCATTTT. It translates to CASSQGRRGNSNQPQHF.

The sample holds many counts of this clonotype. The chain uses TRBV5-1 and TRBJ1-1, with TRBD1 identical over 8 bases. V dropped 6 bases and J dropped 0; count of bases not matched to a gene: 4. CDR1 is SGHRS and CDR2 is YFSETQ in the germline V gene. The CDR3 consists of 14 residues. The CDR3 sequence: CASKQGEVNTEAFF. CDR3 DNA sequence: TGCGCCAGCAAACAGGGGGAAGTGAACACTGAAGCTTTCTTT.

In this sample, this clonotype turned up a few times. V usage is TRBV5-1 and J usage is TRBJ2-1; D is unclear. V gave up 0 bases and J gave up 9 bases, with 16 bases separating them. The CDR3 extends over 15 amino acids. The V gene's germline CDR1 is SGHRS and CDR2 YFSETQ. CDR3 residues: CASSLDDPIRREQFF. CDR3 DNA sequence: TGCGCCAGCAGCTTGGATGACCCAATACGGCGTGAGCAGTTCTTC.

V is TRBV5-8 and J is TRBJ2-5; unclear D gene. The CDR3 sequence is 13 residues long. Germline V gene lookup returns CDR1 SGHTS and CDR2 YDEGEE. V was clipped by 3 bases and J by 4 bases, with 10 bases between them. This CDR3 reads CASSYDGRETQYF. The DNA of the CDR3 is TGTGCCAGCAGCTACGACGGTAGAGAGACCCAGTACTTC.